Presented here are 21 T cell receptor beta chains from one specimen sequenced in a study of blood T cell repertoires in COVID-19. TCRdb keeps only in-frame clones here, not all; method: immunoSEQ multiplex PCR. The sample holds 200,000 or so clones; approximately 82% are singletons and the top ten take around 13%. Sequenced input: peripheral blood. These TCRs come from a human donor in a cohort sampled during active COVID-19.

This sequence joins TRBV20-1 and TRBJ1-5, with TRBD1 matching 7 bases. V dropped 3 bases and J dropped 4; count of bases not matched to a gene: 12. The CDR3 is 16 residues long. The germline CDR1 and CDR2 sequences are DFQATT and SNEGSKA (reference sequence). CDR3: CSASSSGTARNQPQHF. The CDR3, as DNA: TGCAGTGCTAGTAGCTCTGGGACAGCGAGAAATCAGCCCCAGCATTTT.

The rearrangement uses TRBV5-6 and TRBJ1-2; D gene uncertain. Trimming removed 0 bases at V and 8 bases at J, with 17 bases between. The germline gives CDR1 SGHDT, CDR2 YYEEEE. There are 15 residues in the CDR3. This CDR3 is CASSLVVRPEGGYTF. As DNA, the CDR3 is TGTGCCAGCAGCTTGGTAGTTAGGCCAGAGGGAGGCTACACCTTC.

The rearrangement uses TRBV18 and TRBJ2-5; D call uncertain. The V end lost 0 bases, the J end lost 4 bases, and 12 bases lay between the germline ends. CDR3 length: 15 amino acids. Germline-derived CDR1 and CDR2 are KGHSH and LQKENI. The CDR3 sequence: CASSPPTTSRETQYF. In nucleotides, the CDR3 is TGTGCCAGCTCACCACCAACAACTTCTAGAGAGACCCAGTACTTC. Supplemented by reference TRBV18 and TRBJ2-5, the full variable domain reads NAGVMQNPRHLVRRRGQEARLRCSPMKGHSHVYWYRQLPEEGLKFMVYLQKENIIDESGMPKERFSAEFPKEGPSILRIQQVVRGDSAAYFCASSPPTTSRETQYFGPGTRLLVL.

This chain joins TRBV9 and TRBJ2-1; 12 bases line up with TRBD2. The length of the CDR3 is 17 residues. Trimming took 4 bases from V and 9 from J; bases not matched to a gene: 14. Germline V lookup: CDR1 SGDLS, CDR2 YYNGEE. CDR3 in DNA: TGTGCCAGCAGCCCACAGGCGACTAGCGGGAGCGTGGGTGAGCAGTTCTTC. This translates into CASSPQATSGSVGEQFF. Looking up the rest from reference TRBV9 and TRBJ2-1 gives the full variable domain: DSGVTQTPKHLITATGQRVTLRCSPRSGDLSVYWYQQSLDQGLQFLIQYYNGEERAKGNILERFSAQQFPDLHSELNLSSLELGDSALYFCASSPQATSGSVGEQFFGPGTRLTVL.

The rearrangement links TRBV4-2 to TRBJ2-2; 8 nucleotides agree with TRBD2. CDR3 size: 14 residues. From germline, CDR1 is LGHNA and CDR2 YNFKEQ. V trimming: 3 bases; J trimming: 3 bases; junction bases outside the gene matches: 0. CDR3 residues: CASSQGLDTGELFF. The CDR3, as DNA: TGTGCCAGCAGCCAGGGACTAGACACCGGGGAGCTGTTTTTT.

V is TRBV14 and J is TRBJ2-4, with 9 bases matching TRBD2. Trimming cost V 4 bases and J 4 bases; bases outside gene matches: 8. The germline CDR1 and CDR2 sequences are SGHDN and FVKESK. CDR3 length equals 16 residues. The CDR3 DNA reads TGTGCCAGCAGCCCGGAGGGCGGGAGGGCGAAAAACATTCAGTACTTC. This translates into CASSPEGGRAKNIQYF. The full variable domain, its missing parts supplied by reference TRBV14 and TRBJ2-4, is EAGVTQFPSHSVIEKGQTVTLRCDPISGHDNLYWYRRVMGKEIKFLLHFVKESKQDESGMPNNRFLAERTGGTYSTLKVQPAELEDSGVYFCASSPEGGRAKNIQYFGAGTRLSVL.

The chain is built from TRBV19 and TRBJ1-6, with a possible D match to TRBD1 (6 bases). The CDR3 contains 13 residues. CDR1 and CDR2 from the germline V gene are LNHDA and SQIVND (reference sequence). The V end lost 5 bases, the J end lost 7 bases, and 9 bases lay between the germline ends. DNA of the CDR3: TGTGCCAGTAGTGTTACAGGGAATTCACCCCTCCACTTT. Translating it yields CASSVTGNSPLHF.

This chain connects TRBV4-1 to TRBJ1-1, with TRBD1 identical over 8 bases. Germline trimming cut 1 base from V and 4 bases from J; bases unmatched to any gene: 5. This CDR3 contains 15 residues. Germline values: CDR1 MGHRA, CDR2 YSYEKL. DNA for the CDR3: TGCGCCAGCAGCCAAGTCATCACAGGGGGCACTGAAGCTTTCTTT. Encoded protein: CASSQVITGGTEAFF.

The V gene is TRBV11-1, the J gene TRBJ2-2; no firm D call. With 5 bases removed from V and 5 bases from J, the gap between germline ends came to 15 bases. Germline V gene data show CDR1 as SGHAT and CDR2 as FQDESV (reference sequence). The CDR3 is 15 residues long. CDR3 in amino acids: CASSPREGWTGELFF. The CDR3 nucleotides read TGTGCCAGCAGCCCTAGAGAAGGATGGACCGGGGAGCTGTTTTTT.

Here the CDR3 reads CASRNRDTGELFF. The CDR3 DNA is TGTGCCAGCAGGAACAGGGACACCGGGGAGCTGTTTTTT. The chain carries TRBV6-6 and TRBJ2-2; weak D call: TRBD1 (6 bases). Germline loops: CDR1 MNHNY, CDR2 SVGAGI (reference sequence). Trimming removed 6 bases from V and 3 bases from J, with 8 bases in between. The CDR3 contains 13 residues.

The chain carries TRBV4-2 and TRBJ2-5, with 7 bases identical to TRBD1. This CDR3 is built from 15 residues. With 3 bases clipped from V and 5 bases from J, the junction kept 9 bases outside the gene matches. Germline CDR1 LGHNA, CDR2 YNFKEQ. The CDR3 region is CASSQDRSAKETQYF. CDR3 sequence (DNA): TGTGCCAGCAGCCAGGACAGGTCGGCTAAGGAGACCCAGTACTTC.

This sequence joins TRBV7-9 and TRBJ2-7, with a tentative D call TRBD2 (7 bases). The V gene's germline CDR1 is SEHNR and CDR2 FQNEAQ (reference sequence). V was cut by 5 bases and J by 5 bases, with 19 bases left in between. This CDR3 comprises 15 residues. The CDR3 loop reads CASSQPRGRVHEQYF. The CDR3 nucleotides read TGTGCCAGCAGCCAACCGAGGGGGAGGGTGCACGAGCAGTACTTC. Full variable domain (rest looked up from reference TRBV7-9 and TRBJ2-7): DTGVSQNPRHKITKRGQNVTFRCDPISEHNRLYWYRQTLGQGPEFLTYFQNEAQLEKSRLLSDRFSAERPKGSFSTLEIQRTEQGDSAMYLCASSQPRGRVHEQYFGPGTRLTVT.

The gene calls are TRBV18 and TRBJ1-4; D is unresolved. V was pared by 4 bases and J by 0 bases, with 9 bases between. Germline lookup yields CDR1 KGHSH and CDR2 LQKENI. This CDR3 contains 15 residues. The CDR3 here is CASSRSLPTNEKLFF. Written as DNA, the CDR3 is TGTGCCAGCTCACGAAGCTTACCAACTAATGAAAAACTGTTTTTT.

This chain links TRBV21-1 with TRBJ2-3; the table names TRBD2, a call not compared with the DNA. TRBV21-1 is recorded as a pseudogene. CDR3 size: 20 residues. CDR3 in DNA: TGTGCCAGCAGCAGAACCGGGACTAGCGGGAGAAATTTCGACACAGATACGCAGTATTTT. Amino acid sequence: CASSRTGTSGRNFDTDTQYF.

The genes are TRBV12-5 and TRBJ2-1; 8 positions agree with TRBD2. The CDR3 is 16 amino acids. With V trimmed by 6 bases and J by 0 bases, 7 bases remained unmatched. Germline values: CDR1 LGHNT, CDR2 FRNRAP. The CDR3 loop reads CASGPTSGPSYNEQFF. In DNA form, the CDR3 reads TGTGCTAGTGGCCCTACTAGCGGACCCTCCTACAATGAGCAGTTCTTC.

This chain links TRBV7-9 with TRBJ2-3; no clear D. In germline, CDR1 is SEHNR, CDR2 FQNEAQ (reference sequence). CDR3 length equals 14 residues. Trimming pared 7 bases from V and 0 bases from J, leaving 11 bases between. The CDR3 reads CASILSTSTDTQYF. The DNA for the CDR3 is TGTGCCAGCATCCTCTCGACTAGCACAGATACGCAGTATTTT.

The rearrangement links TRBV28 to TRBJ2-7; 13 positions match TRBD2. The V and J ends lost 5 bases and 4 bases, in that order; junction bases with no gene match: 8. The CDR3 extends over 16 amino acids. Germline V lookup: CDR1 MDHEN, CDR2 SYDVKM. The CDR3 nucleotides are TGTGCCAGCAGTCTCCTGACTAGCGGGAGGCCTTACGAGCAGTACTTC. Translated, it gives CASSLLTSGRPYEQYF. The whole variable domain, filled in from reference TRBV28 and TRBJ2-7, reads DVKVTQSSRYLVKRTGEKVFLECVQDMDHENMFWYRQDPGLGLRLIYFSYDVKMKEKGDIPEGYSVSREKKERFSLILESASTNQTSMYLCASSLLTSGRPYEQYFGPGTRLTVT.

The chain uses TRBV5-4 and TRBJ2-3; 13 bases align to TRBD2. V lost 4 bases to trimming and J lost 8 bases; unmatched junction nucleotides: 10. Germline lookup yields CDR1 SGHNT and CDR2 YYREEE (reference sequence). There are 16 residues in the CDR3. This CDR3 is CASSPWTSGRVVTQYF. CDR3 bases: TGTGCCAGCAGCCCCTGGACTAGCGGGAGAGTCGTTACGCAGTATTTT.

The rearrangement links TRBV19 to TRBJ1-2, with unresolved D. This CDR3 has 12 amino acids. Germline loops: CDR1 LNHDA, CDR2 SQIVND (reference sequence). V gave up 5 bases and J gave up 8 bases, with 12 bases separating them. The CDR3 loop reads CASSWSGYGYTF. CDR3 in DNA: TGTGCCAGTAGTTGGTCGGGGTACGGCTACACCTTC.

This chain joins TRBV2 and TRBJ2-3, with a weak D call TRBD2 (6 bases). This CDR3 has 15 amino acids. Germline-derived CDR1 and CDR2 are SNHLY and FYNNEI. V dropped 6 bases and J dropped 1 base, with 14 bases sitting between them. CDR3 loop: CASRGQAGRTDTQYF. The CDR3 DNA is TGTGCCAGCAGAGGTCAGGCGGGACGCACAGATACGCAGTATTTT.

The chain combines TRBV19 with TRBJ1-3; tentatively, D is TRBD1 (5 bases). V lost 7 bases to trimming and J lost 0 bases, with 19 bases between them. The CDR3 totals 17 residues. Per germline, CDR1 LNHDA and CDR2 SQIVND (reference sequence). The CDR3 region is CASIMKGQGYSGNTIYF. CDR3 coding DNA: TGTGCCAGTATTATGAAAGGACAAGGCTACTCTGGAAACACCATATATTTT.